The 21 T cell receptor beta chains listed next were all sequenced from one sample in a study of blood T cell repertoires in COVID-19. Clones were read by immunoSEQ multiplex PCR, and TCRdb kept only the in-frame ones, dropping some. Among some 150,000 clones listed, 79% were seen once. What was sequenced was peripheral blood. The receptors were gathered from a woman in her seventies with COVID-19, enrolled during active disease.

This chain's CDR3 is CASSQGTSAGYGYTF. In nucleotides, the CDR3 is TGTGCCAGCAGCCAGGGGACTTCGGCTGGATATGGCTACACCTTC. The V and J genes are TRBV3-1 (or the pseudogene TRBV3-2) and TRBJ1-2; the D gene is possibly TRBD1 (5 bases). The CDR3 totals 15 residues. Germline-derived CDR1 and CDR2 are LGHDT and YNNKEL (reference sequence). V was clipped by 3 bases and J by 5 bases, with 16 bases between them.

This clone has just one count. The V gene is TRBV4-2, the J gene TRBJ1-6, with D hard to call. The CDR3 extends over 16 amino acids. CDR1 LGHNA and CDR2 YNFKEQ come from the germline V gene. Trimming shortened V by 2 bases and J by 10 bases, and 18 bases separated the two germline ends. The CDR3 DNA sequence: TGTGCCAGCAGCCAATTAATGACGAGAACTAAATCACCCCTCCACTTT. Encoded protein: CASSQLMTRTKSPLHF.

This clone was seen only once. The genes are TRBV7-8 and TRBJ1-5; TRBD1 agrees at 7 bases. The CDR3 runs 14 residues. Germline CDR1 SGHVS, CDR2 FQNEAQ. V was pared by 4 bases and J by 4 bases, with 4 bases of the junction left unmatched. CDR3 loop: CASSSQGLNQPQHF. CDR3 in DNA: TGTGCCAGCAGCTCACAGGGGCTAAATCAGCCCCAGCATTTT.

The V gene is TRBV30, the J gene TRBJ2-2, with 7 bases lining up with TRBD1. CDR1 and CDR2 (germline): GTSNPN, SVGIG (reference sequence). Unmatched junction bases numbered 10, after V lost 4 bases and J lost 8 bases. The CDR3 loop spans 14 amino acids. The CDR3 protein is CAWTGTALGGELFF. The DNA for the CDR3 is TGTGCCTGGACCGGGACAGCTTTAGGGGGGGAGCTGTTTTTT.

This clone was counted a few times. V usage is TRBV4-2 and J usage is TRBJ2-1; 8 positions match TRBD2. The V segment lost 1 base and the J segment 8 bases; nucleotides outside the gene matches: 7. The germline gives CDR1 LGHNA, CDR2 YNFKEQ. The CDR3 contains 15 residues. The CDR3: CASSQASGGRDEQFF. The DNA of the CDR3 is TGTGCCAGCAGCCAAGCCAGCGGGGGCAGAGATGAGCAGTTCTTC.

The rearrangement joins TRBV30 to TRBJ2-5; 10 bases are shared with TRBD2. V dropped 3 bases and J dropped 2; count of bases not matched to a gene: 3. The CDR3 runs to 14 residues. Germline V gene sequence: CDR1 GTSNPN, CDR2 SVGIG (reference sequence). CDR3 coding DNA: TGTGCCTGGAGCGGTAGCGGGGGGCAAGAGACCCAGTACTTC. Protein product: CAWSGSGGQETQYF. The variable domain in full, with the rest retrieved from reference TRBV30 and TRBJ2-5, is SQTIHQWPATLVQPVGSPLSLECTVEGTSNPNLYWYRQAAGRGLQLLFYSVGIGQISSEVPQNLSASRPQDRQFILSSKKLLLSDSGFYLCAWSGSGGQETQYFGPGTRLLVL.

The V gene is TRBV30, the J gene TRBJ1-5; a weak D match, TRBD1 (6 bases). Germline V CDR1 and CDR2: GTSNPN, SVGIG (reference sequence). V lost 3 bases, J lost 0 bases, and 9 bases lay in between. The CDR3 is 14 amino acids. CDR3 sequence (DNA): TGTGCCTGGAGGGGGACAAATAGCAATCAGCCCCAGCATTTT. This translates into CAWRGTNSNQPQHF.

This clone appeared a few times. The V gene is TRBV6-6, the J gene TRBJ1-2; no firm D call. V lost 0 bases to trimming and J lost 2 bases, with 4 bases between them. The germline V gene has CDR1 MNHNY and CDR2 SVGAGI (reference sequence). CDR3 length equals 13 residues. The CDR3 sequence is CASSYSSNYGYTF. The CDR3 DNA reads TGTGCCAGCAGTTACTCTTCGAACTATGGCTACACCTTC.

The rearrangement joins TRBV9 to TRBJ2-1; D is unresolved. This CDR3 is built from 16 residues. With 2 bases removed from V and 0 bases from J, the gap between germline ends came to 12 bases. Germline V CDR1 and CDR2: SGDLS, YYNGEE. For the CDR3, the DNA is TGTGCCAGCAGCGTCGGCACTACGAGCTCCTACAATGAGCAGTTCTTC. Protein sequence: CASSVGTTSSYNEQFF. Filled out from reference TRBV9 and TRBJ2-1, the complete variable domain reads DSGVTQTPKHLITATGQRVTLRCSPRSGDLSVYWYQQSLDQGLQFLIQYYNGEERAKGNILERFSAQQFPDLHSELNLSSLELGDSALYFCASSVGTTSSYNEQFFGPGTRLTVL.

The CDR3 reads CASSLAGISTDTQYF. The DNA of the CDR3 is TGTGCCAGCAGCTTGGCCGGGATAAGCACAGATACGCAGTATTTT. V is TRBV5-6 and J is TRBJ2-3, with D maybe TRBD2 (5 bases). Per germline, CDR1 SGHDT and CDR2 YYEEEE. The CDR3 sequence is 15 residues long. Trimming took off 0 bases at V and 0 bases at J, with 8 bases between the two ends.

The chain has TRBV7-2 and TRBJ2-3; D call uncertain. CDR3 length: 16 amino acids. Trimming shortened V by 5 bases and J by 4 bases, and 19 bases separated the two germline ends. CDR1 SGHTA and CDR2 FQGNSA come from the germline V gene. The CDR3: CASSLRRRLRSDTQYF. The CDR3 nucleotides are TGTGCCAGCAGCCTCCGCCGGCGGCTCCGGTCAGATACGCAGTATTTT.

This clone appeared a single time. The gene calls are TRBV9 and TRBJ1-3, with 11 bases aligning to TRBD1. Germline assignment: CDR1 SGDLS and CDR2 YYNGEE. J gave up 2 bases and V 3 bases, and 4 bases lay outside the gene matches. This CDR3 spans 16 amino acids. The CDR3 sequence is CASSALDRGPGNTIYF. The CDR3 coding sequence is TGTGCCAGCAGCGCACTGGACAGGGGGCCTGGAAACACCATATATTTT.

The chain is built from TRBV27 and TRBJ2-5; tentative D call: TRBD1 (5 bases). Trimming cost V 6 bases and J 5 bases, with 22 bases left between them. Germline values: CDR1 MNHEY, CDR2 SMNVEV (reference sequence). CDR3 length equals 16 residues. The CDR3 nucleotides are TGTGCCAGCAGCCTACGTGGTCTAGGGGAAGGGGAGACCCAGTACTTC. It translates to CASSLRGLGEGETQYF.

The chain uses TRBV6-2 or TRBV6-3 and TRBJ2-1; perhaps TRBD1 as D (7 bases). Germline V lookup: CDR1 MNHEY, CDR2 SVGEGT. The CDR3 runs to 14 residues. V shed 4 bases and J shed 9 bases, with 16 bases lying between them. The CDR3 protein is CASSLGRGVSEQFF. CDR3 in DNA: TGTGCCAGCAGTTTGGGCAGGGGGGTAAGTGAGCAGTTCTTC.

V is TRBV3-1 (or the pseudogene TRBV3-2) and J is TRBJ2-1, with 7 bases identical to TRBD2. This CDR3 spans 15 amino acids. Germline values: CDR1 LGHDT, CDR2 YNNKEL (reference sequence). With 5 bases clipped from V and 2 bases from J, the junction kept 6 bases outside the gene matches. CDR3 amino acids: CASSYDGGTYNEQFF. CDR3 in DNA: TGTGCCAGCAGCTATGACGGGGGGACCTACAATGAGCAGTTCTTC.

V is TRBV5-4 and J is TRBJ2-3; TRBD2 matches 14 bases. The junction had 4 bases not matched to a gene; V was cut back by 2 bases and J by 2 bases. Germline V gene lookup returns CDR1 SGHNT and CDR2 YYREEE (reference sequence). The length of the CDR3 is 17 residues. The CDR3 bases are TGTGCCAGCAGCTTCCGACTAGCGGGGGGGCTCACAGATACGCAGTATTTT. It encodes CASSFRLAGGLTDTQYF. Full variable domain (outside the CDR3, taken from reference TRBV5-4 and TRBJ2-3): ETGVTQSPTHLIKTRGQQVTLRCSSQSGHNTVSWYQQALGQGPQFIFQYYREEENGRGNFPPRFSGLQFPNYSSELNVNALELDDSALYLCASSFRLAGGLTDTQYFGPGTRLTVL.

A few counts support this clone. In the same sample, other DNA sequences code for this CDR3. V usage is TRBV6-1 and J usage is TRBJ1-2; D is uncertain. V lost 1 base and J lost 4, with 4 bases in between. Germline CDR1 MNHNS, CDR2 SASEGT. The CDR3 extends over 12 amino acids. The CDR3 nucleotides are TGTGCCAGCAGTGAAGGCAGCTATGGCTACACCTTC. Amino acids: CASSEGSYGYTF.

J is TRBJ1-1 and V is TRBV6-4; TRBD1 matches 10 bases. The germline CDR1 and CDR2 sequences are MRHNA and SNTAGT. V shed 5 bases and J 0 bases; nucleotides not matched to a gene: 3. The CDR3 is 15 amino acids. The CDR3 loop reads CASSRDRGLNTEAFF. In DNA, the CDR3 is TGTGCCAGCAGTAGGGACAGGGGTTTGAACACTGAAGCTTTCTTT.

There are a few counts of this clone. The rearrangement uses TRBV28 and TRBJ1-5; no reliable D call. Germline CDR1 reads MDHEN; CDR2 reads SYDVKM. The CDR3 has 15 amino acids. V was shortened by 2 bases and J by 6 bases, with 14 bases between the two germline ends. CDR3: CASSLGGSGVQPQHF. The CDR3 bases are TGTGCCAGCAGTTTAGGAGGGAGCGGCGTTCAGCCCCAGCATTTT. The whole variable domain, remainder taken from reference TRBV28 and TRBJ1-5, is DVKVTQSSRYLVKRTGEKVFLECVQDMDHENMFWYRQDPGLGLRLIYFSYDVKMKEKGDIPEGYSVSREKKERFSLILESASTNQTSMYLCASSLGGSGVQPQHFGDGTRLSIL.

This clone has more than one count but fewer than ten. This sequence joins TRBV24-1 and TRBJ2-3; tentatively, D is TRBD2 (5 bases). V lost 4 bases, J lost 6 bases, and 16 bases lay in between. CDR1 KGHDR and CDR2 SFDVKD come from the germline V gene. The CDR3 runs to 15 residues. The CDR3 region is CATSDPRGHGDTQYF. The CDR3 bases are TGTGCCACCAGTGACCCACGCGGGCACGGGGATACGCAGTATTTT.

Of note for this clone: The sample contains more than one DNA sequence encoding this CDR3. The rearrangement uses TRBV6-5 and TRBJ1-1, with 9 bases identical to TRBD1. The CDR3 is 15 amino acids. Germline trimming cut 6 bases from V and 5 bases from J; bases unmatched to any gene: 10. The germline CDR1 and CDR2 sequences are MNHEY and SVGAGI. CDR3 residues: CASRTTGGPNTEAFF. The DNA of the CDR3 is TGTGCCAGCAGGACCACAGGGGGCCCGAATACTGAAGCTTTCTTT.